Included here is one TCR beta chain sequence, with context. Its antigen is unknown. This specimen comes from a study of regulatory T cells in long-lasting Graves disease. Arm-PCR of CDR3 regions and iRepertoire HTBI primers were used to build TCR beta libraries. Via MiXCR, TCRdb re-called the multiplex PCR reads, giving one row per CDR3 protein. Among about 450,000 distinct CDR3 sequences listed, less than 20% were seen once. Time point denoted: newly diagnosed GD, antithyroid drugs for less than 3 months. From RNA extracted from PBMCs, the TCR library was made. Whole-study findings and limits: Persistent disease samples used TRBV28, TRBJ1-2 and TRBJ2-5 preferentially. Newly diagnosed Graves' patients exceeded persistent ones in TCR diversity.

This CDR3 is built from 16 residues. Trimming removed 0 bases from V and 4 bases from J; junction bases left unmatched: 5. Germline CDR1 reads MNHEY; CDR2 reads SVGAGI. These data also formed part of another study, on T cells in Graves' hyperthyroidism and ophthalmopathy.

The origin of this receptor is a woman aged 30 to 39 with Graves disease. The V and J genes are TRBV6-5 and TRBJ2-1; the match to TRBD2 covers 8 bases. The sequencing used peripheral blood mononuclear cells (PBMCs), collected at new diagnosis, from a patient treated with antithyroid drugs. In nucleotides, the CDR3 is TGTGCCAGCAGTTACTCGAGTCTAGCGGGTTACAATGAGCAGTTCTTC. Amino acids: CASSYSSLAGYNEQFF.